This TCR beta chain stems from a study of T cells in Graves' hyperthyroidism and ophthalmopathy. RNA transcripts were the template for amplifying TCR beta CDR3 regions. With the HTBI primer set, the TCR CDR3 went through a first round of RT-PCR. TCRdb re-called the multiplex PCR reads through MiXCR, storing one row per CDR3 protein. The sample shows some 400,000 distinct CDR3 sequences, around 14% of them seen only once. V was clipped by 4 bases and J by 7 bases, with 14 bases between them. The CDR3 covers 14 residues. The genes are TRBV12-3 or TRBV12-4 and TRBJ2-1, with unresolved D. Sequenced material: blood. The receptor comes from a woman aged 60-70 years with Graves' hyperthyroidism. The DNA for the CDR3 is TGTGCCAGCAGTTCCTTCGTGTCGACAAATGAGCAGTTCTTC. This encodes CASSSFVSTNEQFF.